This TCR beta chain stems from a study of CD8 T cells in ankylosing spondylitis. Broader study findings: In ankylosing spondylitis blood, a motif of seven to nine highly homologous TCR beta variants appeared characteristic. As reported, disease-linked clones showed significant enrichment in matched ankylosing spondylitis synovial fluid.

As concerns this clonotype: The antigen remains undetermined.

Each TCR beta library was made by quantitative 5'-RACE that incorporated molecular barcodes. TCRdb used MiXCR to reprocess the 5' RACE reads, holding one entry per CDR3 protein. This table holds over 400,000 distinct CDR3 sequences, around 26% found once. The CDR3 consists of 13 residues. CDR1 is DFQATT and CDR2 is SNEGSKA in the germline V gene (reference sequence). V was shortened by 3 bases and J by 3 bases, with 9 bases between the two germline ends. This TCR was sampled from a male donor with ankylosing spondylitis. The specimen sequenced was blood, either unsorted or a sorted T cell fraction (not recorded which). The chain links TRBV20-1 to TRBJ2-1; possibly TRBD1 for D (5 bases). The CDR3 spells CSASDRDYNEQFF. CDR3 in DNA: TGCAGTGCTAGTGACAGAGACTACAATGAGCAGTTCTTC.